A single sample is the source of the 27 T cell receptor beta chains below, sequenced in a study of T cell responses to AZD1222 COVID-19 vaccine. Measured with immunoSEQ multiplex PCR; TCRdb has only the in-frame clones, and not every one. Here the sample spans approximately 150,000 clones, roughly nine tenths being singletons. Here the sequenced sample was peripheral blood, taken 28 days after the second AZD1222 dose. The receptor source for this set is an adult who received the AZD1222 COVID-19 vaccine.

The chain combines TRBV4-2 with TRBJ2-5, with D perhaps matching TRBD2 (6 bases). V was cut by 2 bases and J by 4 bases, with 11 bases left in between. Per germline, CDR1 LGHNA and CDR2 YNFKEQ. The CDR3 length is 14 residues. CDR3 nucleotides: TGTGCCAGCAGCCAAACTAGGAGGGCAGAGACCCAGTACTTC. Its protein is CASSQTRRAETQYF.

The genes are TRBV10-2 and TRBJ2-7; the D gene is possibly TRBD1 (6 bases). Germline lookup yields CDR1 WSHSY and CDR2 SAAADI. Trimming stripped 10 bases from V and 3 bases from J, with 10 bases between. The CDR3 spans 11 residues. CDR3 bases: TGCGCCACCTCACAGGGCTACGAGCAGTACTTC. Translating it yields CATSQGYEQYF.

Only one count was recorded for this clone. This sequence joins TRBV6-1 and TRBJ1-4; D possibly corresponds to TRBD1 (6 bases). The CDR3 spans 15 residues. From germline, CDR1 is MNHNS and CDR2 SASEGT. V gave up 2 bases and J gave up 3 bases, with 10 bases separating them. The CDR3 DNA is TGTGCCAGCAGTGAAAACAGGGTGGCTAATGAAAAACTGTTTTTT. Translated, it gives CASSENRVANEKLFF.

The chain has TRBV5-1 and TRBJ1-6; D may be TRBD1 (5 bases). Trimming took off 2 bases at V and 2 bases at J, with 11 bases between the two ends. The germline CDR1 and CDR2 sequences are SGHRS and YFSETQ. The CDR3 extends over 16 amino acids. The CDR3 DNA reads TGCGCCAGCAGCTTAATCGAGGGGCCCTATAATTCACCCCTCCACTTT. It specifies CASSLIEGPYNSPLHF. Complete variable domain (other parts from reference TRBV5-1 and TRBJ1-6): KAGVTQTPRYLIKTRGQQVTLSCSPISGHRSVSWYQQTPGQGLQFLFEYFSETQRNKGNFPGRFSGRQFSNSRSEMNVSTLELGDSALYLCASSLIEGPYNSPLHFGNGTRLTVT.

This chain joins TRBV27 and TRBJ1-5; D is uncertain. The V gene's germline CDR1 is MNHEY and CDR2 SMNVEV (reference sequence). The length of the CDR3 is 16 residues. The germline V and J ends were trimmed by 2 bases and 2 bases, with 13 bases remaining between them. CDR3 sequence: CASSLLGNQGNQPQHF. The CDR3, as DNA: TGTGCCAGCAGTTTACTCGGGAACCAGGGCAATCAGCCCCAGCATTTT.

The CDR3 sequence: CASSPGRTRTDWISYEQYF. The CDR3 nucleotides are TGTGCCAGCAGCCCGGGGAGAACTCGTACCGATTGGATTTCCTACGAGCAGTACTTC. The chain carries TRBV3-1 (or the pseudogene TRBV3-2) and TRBJ2-7, with D possibly being TRBD2 (5 bases). CDR1 is LGHDT and CDR2 is YNNKEL in the germline V gene (reference sequence). CDR3 size: 19 residues. V lost 4 bases and J lost 1, with 26 bases in between.

The chain is built from TRBV4-1 and TRBJ1-5; 9 nucleotides agree with TRBD1. Trimming took 3 bases from V and 4 from J; bases not matched to a gene: 4. The CDR3 runs to 15 residues. Germline loops: CDR1 MGHRA, CDR2 YSYEKL. CDR3 protein: CASSQPGTGNQPQHF. CDR3 DNA: TGCGCCAGCAGCCAGCCCGGGACAGGGAATCAGCCCCAGCATTTT.

The chain couples TRBV6-5 to TRBJ1-2; 9 positions agree with TRBD1. The CDR3 consists of 15 residues. The germline V gene encodes CDR1 MNHEY and CDR2 SVGAGI. Trimming at V came to 7 bases and at J to 4 bases, leaving 10 bases not matched to a gene. The chain's CDR3 is CASTPGTGNFYGYTF. The CDR3 bases are TGTGCCAGCACCCCCGGGACAGGGAATTTCTATGGCTACACCTTC.

This clone was seen a handful of times. The chain uses TRBV3-1 (or the pseudogene TRBV3-2) and TRBJ1-1; perhaps TRBD1 as D (6 bases). In germline, CDR1 is LGHDT, CDR2 YNNKEL (reference sequence). V lost 3 bases, J lost 3 bases, and 11 bases lay in between. The CDR3 loop spans 14 amino acids. The CDR3 DNA reads TGTGCCAGCAGCCAGCTCCAGGGGCACACTGAAGCTTTCTTT. The encoded protein is CASSQLQGHTEAFF.

The chain uses TRBV11-2 and TRBJ1-1; D uncertain. Trimming stripped 2 bases from V and 6 bases from J, with 13 bases between. This CDR3 is built from 14 residues. Looked up from germline, CDR1 is SGHAT and CDR2 is FQNNGV. In DNA form, the CDR3 reads TGTGCCAGCAGCTTAAAACGAGGGCAGTCTGAAGCTTTCTTT. This gives the protein CASSLKRGQSEAFF. The variable domain in full, with the rest retrieved from reference TRBV11-2 and TRBJ1-1, is EAGVAQSPRYKIIEKRQSVAFWCNPISGHATLYWYQQILGQGPKLLIQFQNNGVVDDSQLPKDRFSAERLKGVDSTLKIQPAKLEDSAVYLCASSLKRGQSEAFFGQGTRLTVV.

This chain links TRBV12-3 or TRBV12-4 with TRBJ1-5; a possible D gene is TRBD1 (6 bases). This CDR3 region has 13 residues. V dropped 4 bases and J dropped 5 bases, with 9 bases sitting between them. DNA for the CDR3: TGTGCCAGCAGTTCTAACAGGGATCAGCCCCAGCATTTT. Protein product: CASSSNRDQPQHF.

V gene TRBV5-1 combines with J gene TRBJ1-1; the D gene is possibly TRBD1 (5 bases). CDR1 and CDR2 from the germline V gene are SGHRS and YFSETQ. V was pared by 2 bases and J by 4 bases, with 15 bases between. The CDR3 is made up of 15 amino acids. The CDR3 DNA reads TGCGCCAGCAGCTTAGGAGACGGGGGAAGCACTGAAGCTTTCTTT. Its translation: CASSLGDGGSTEAFF. Combining the CDR3 with reference TRBV5-1 and TRBJ1-1 gives the whole variable domain KAGVTQTPRYLIKTRGQQVTLSCSPISGHRSVSWYQQTPGQGLQFLFEYFSETQRNKGNFPGRFSGRQFSNSRSEMNVSTLELGDSALYLCASSLGDGGSTEAFFGQGTRLTVV.

V usage is TRBV18 and J usage is TRBJ1-3; TRBD1 agrees at 7 bases. The trim removed 5 bases at V and 6 bases at J, leaving 10 bases unmatched. Germline CDR1 KGHSH, CDR2 LQKENI. The CDR3 has 15 residues. CDR3 DNA sequence: TGTGCCAGCTCATTTCCCATCGACAGGGCAAACACCATATATTTT. Amino acid sequence: CASSFPIDRANTIYF.

The chain recombines TRBV27 with TRBJ1-2; D is perhaps TRBD1 (6 bases). Trimming took off 3 bases at V and 5 bases at J, with 16 bases between the two ends. The CDR3 sequence is 15 residues long. In germline, CDR1 is MNHEY, CDR2 SMNVEV (reference sequence). The DNA of the CDR3 is TGTGCCAGCAGTTTCCTTGGCCAGGGGCTATATGGCTACACCTTC. Its translation is CASSFLGQGLYGYTF.

This chain uses TRBV2 with TRBJ2-3; unclear D gene. The CDR3 loop spans 11 amino acids. The germline V and J ends were trimmed by 7 bases and 7 bases, with 9 bases remaining between them. CDR1 and CDR2 from the germline V gene are SNHLY and FYNNEI. In nucleotides, the CDR3 is TGTGCCAGCAACGAAGGTAATACGCAGTATTTT. Translated: CASNEGNTQYF.

V is TRBV6-1 and J is TRBJ2-3; perhaps TRBD1 as D (6 bases). V was trimmed by 3 bases and J by 4 bases, leaving 11 bases between them. CDR3 length: 14 amino acids. The germline gives CDR1 MNHNS, CDR2 SASEGT. The chain's CDR3 is CASSDWGRADTQYF. The CDR3 region has the DNA TGTGCCAGCAGTGATTGGGGGCGCGCAGATACGCAGTATTTT.

This clone came up once. The chain links TRBV4-2 to TRBJ1-3, with 7 bases fitting TRBD1. The CDR3 runs to 18 residues. Per the germline V gene, CDR1 is LGHNA and CDR2 is YNFKEQ. Germline trimming cut 0 bases from V and 2 bases from J; bases unmatched to any gene: 10. The CDR3 sequence: CASSQDKAGQATGNTIYF. The DNA of the CDR3 is TGTGCCAGCAGCCAAGATAAGGCCGGACAGGCCACTGGAAACACCATATATTTT.

This chain uses TRBV9 with TRBJ1-1; possible D gene TRBD1, 6 bases. Germline V gene sequence: CDR1 SGDLS, CDR2 YYNGEE. This CDR3 spans 14 amino acids. V lost 4 bases and J lost 1, with 11 bases in between. DNA for the CDR3: TGTGCCAGCAGCCGGATGACAGGGAACACTGAAGCTTTCTTT. Protein product: CASSRMTGNTEAFF.

The V call is TRBV6-5, the J call TRBJ2-7; D perhaps matches TRBD2 (5 bases). The CDR3 totals 14 residues. With 5 bases removed from V and 3 bases from J, the gap between germline ends came to 14 bases. Germline assignment: CDR1 MNHEY and CDR2 SVGAGI. For the CDR3, the DNA is TGTGCCAGCAGTCGGGCGGGCCATCTCTACGAGCAGTACTTC. Protein sequence: CASSRAGHLYEQYF.

This sequence joins TRBV15 and TRBJ2-2; D is unclear. V gave up 3 bases and J gave up 0 bases, with 8 bases separating them. This CDR3 is 15 amino acids long. CDR1 and CDR2 (germline): LNHNV, YYDKDF (reference sequence). The CDR3 region has the DNA TGTGCCACCAGCAGGAGCCCCGCGAACACCGGGGAGCTGTTTTTT. Translation gives CATSRSPANTGELFF.

This clone was detected only once. This chain connects TRBV7-8 to TRBJ1-5; D is unclear. Germline values: CDR1 SGHVS, CDR2 FQNEAQ. The CDR3 runs to 15 residues. Trimming removed 1 base from V and 8 bases from J, with 15 bases in between. Here the CDR3 DNA reads TGTGCCAGCAGCTTAGGAGGGCTTCGGGGTGAGCCCCAGCATTTT. Translation: CASSLGGLRGEPQHF.

The V call is TRBV7-2, the J call TRBJ2-1; no clear D. Germline values: CDR1 SGHTA, CDR2 FQGNSA. V shed 5 bases and J shed 9 bases, with 8 bases lying between them. The CDR3 loop spans 11 amino acids. CDR3 bases: TGTGCCAGCAGCCTCGATAGTGAGCAGTTCTTC. Encoded protein: CASSLDSEQFF.

V and J are TRBV5-1 and TRBJ2-3, with TRBD2 identical over 8 bases. The germline V gene has CDR1 SGHRS and CDR2 YFSETQ. This CDR3 contains 16 residues. V trimming: 0 bases; J trimming: 2 bases; junction bases outside the gene matches: 5. The chain's CDR3 is CASSLVAGGLTDTQYF. The CDR3 DNA reads as TGCGCCAGCAGCTTGGTCGCGGGGGGACTCACAGATACGCAGTATTTT.

The chain combines TRBV4-2 with TRBJ1-2, with a possible D match to TRBD1 (6 bases). The CDR3 is 15 amino acids. Germline V gives CDR1 LGHNA, CDR2 YNFKEQ. V was shortened by 0 bases and J by 3 bases, with 11 bases between the two germline ends. CDR3 region: CASSQDGTRYYGYTF. CDR3 nucleotide sequence: TGTGCCAGCAGCCAAGACGGGACACGCTACTATGGCTACACCTTC.

The chain carries TRBV9 and TRBJ1-5; D gene unclear. CDR1 is SGDLS, CDR2 YYNGEE, per germline. Trimming took off 6 bases at V and 2 bases at J, with 18 bases between the two ends. The CDR3 runs 16 residues. In DNA, the CDR3 is TGTGCCAGCATCAAAAGGCAACTAGCTTGCAATCAGCCCCAGCATTTT. This sequence encodes CASIKRQLACNQPQHF.

The V gene is TRBV11-2, the J gene TRBJ1-2, with D unresolved. The CDR3 is 14 residues long. Trimming left V 5 bases short and J 2 bases short, with 12 bases between. Per germline, CDR1 SGHAT and CDR2 FQNNGV. The CDR3 DNA reads TGTGCCAGCAGCCCGACGACAAAAAACTATGGCTACACCTTC. The encoded protein is CASSPTTKNYGYTF.

This chain uses TRBV18 with TRBJ1-2; the D is unclear. V was shortened by 2 bases and J by 0 bases, with 16 bases between the two germline ends. The CDR3 length is 17 residues. Germline loops: CDR1 KGHSH, CDR2 LQKENI. CDR3 protein: CASSPDGRTRSNYGYTF. Here the CDR3 DNA reads TGTGCCAGCTCACCAGATGGGAGAACAAGGTCTAACTATGGCTACACCTTC.